The table lists the clone carrying this T cell receptor (beta chain) with many counts. Antigen unknown. TCRdb independently ran MiXCR on the RT-PCR reads; one entry per CDR3 protein. The repertoire includes about 530,000 distinct CDR3 sequences, around 11% of them detected once, and around 9.6% sits in the top ten. The data were obtained in a study of response to subunit inactivated influenza vaccine. Looked up from germline, CDR1 is SGHTA and CDR2 is FQGNSA. The CDR3 has 13 amino acids. V lost 5 bases and J lost 4, with 9 bases in between. Whole-study results and caveats: Authors suggested each seasonal flu vaccination may recruit only limited numbers of new T cells.

The rearrangement uses TRBV7-2 and TRBJ2-1, with D possibly being TRBD2 (6 bases). This specimen was PBMCs from blood, taken on the day of vaccination. The sequence derives from a man aged 50-60 years who received an inactivated influenza vaccine. For the CDR3, the DNA is TGTGCCAGCAGCCCGACTAGGTACAATGAGCAGTTCTTC. Amino acids: CASSPTRYNEQFF.